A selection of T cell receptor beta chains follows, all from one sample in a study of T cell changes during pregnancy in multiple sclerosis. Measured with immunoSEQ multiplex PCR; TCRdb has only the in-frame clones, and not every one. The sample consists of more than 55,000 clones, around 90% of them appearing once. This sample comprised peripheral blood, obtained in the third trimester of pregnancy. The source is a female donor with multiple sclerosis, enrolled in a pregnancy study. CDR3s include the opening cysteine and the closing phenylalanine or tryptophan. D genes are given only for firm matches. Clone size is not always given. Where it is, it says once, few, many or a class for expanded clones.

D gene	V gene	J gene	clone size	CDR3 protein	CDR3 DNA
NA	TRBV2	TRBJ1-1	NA	CASSLDTEAFF	TGTGCCAGCAGTCTCGACACTGAAGCTTTCTTT
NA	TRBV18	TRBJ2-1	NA	CASSPLESSYNEQFF	TGTGCCAGCTCACCCCTAGAGAGCTCCTACAATGAGCAGTTCTTC
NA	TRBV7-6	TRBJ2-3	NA	CASSSPPQSDTQYF	TGTGCCAGCAGCTCCCCCCCGCAGTCAGATACGCAGTATTTT
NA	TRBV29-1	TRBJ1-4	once	CSVRRATNEKLFF	TGCAGCGTTCGAAGAGCAACTAATGAAAAACTGTTTTTT
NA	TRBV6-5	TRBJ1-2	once	CASGGDYGYTF	TGTGCCAGCGGAGGCGACTATGGCTACACCTTC
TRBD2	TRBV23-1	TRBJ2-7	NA	CASSLNLMKGAGGPIYEQYF	TGCGCCAGCAGTCTCAATCTCATGAAGGGAGCGGGAGGGCCTATCTACGAGCAGTACTTC
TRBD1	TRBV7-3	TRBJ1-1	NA	CASRYTGDRNTEAFF	TGTGCCAGCAGGTATACAGGGGACCGGAACACTGAAGCTTTCTTT
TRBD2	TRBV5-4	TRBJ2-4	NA	CASSLASGSRIQYF	TGTGCCAGCAGCTTGGCTAGCGGTAGCAGGATTCAGTACTTC
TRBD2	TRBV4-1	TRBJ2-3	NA	CASSQDPPGLVTDTQYF	TGCGCCAGCAGCCAAGATCCTCCGGGACTAGTCACAGATACGCAGTATTTT
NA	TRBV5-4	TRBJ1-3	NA	CASSLEGVGNTIYF	TGTGCCAGCAGCTTGGAAGGGGTAGGAAACACCATATATTTT
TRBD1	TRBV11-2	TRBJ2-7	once	CASSLGSGTGGSYEQYF	TGTGCCAGCAGCTTAGGGTCCGGGACAGGGGGTTCCTACGAGCAGTACTTC
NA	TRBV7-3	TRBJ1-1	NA	CASSLAAGFVTEAFF	TGTGCCAGCAGCTTAGCGGCAGGGTTTGTGACTGAAGCTTTCTTT
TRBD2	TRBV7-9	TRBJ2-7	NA	CASSSSMASGSYEQYF	TGTGCCAGCAGTTCTAGTATGGCTAGCGGGAGTTACGAGCAGTACTTC
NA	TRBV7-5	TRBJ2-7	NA	CVRSFKWRATSSYEQYF	TGTGTCAGAAGCTTCAAATGGCGGGCGACTAGCTCCTACGAGCAGTACTTC
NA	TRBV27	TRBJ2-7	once	CASSPTPRAYEQYF	TGTGCCAGCAGTCCAACCCCCAGGGCTTACGAGCAGTACTTC
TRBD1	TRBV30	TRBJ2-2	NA	CAWNRGPTGELFF	TGTGCCTGGAACAGGGGGCCCACCGGGGAGCTGTTTTTT
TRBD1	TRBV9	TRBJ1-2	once	CASSTNKGQTVSGYTF	TGTGCCAGCAGCACCAATAAGGGACAGACGGTTTCTGGCTACACCTTC
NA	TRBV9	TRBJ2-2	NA	CASSVGGGTGELFF	TGTGCCAGCAGCGTGGGGGGAGGAACCGGGGAGCTGTTTTTT
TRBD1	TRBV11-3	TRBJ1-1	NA	CASSPRTGMGTEAFF	TGTGCCAGCAGCCCCCGGACAGGGATGGGCACTGAAGCTTTCTTT
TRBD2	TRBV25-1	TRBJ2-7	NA	CASSEGGVPYYEQYF	TGTGCCAGCAGTGAAGGGGGGGTCCCATACTACGAGCAGTACTTC
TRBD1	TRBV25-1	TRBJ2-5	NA	CASSESDREVRETQYF	TGTGCCAGCAGTGAATCGGACAGGGAGGTTCGAGAGACCCAGTACTTC
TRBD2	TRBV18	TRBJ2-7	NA	CASSPAGAGFYEQYF	TGTGCCAGCTCCCCAGCGGGAGCCGGATTCTACGAGCAGTACTTC
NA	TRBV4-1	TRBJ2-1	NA	CASSQDSGTPHEQFF	TGCGCCAGCAGCCAAGATAGCGGAACTCCACATGAGCAGTTCTTC
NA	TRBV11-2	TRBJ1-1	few	CASSPNPGGSFF	TGTGCCAGCAGCCCAAACCCCGGTGGGAGTTTCTTT
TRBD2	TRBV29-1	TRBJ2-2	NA	CSAYGGAGELFF	TGCAGCGCCTACGGGGGGGCCGGGGAGCTGTTTTTT
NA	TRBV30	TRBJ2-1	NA	CAWSVQPAEQFF	TGTGCCTGGAGTGTACAGCCCGCTGAGCAGTTCTTC
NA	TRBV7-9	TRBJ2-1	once	CASSIEVGTDSYNEQFF	TGTGCCAGCAGCATAGAGGTCGGGACTGACTCCTACAATGAGCAGTTCTTC
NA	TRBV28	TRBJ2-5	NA	CASSTRETQYF	TGTGCCAGCAGTACCAGGGAGACCCAGTACTTC
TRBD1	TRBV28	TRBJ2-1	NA	CASRQTGDAANEQFF	TGTGCCAGCAGGCAGACAGGGGACGCGGCCAATGAGCAGTTCTTC
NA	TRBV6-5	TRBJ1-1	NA	CASSLEYRSAEAFF	TGTGCCAGCAGTTTGGAGTATCGGTCCGCTGAAGCTTTCTTT
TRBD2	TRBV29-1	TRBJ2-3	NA	CSVGAGGQTDTQYF	TGCAGCGTTGGAGCGGGAGGCCAAACAGATACGCAGTATTTT
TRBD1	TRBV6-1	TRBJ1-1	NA	CASSTTGLMNTEAFF	TGTGCCAGCAGTACGACAGGGTTGATGAACACTGAAGCTTTCTTT
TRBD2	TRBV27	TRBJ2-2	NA	CASGASGRSDTGELFF	TGTGCCAGCGGGGCTAGCGGGAGATCGGACACCGGGGAGCTGTTTTTT
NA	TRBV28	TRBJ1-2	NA	CASSGPTAYGYTF	TGTGCCAGCAGTGGACCGACAGCATATGGCTACACCTTC
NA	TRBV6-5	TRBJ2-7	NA	CASSSGSGGGLYEQYF	TGTGCCAGCAGTTCGGGTAGTGGGGGAGGATTGTACGAGCAGTACTTC
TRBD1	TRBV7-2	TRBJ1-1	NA	CASSNNRGQAFF	TGTGCCAGCAGCAATAACAGGGGGCAAGCTTTCTTT
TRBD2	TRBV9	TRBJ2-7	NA	CASSYGTSGGYEQYF	TGTGCCAGCAGCTACGGGACTAGCGGGGGATACGAGCAGTACTTC
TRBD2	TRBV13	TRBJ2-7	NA	CASNKRTSGRYSYEQYF	TGTGCCAGCAACAAACGGACTAGCGGGAGGTACTCCTACGAGCAGTACTTC
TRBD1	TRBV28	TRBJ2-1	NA	CASSSGGRNEQFF	TGTGCCAGCAGTTCAGGGGGCCGGAATGAGCAGTTCTTC
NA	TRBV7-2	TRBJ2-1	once	CASSLDGGEGNEQFF	TGTGCCAGCAGCTTAGACGGGGGAGAGGGAAATGAGCAGTTCTTC
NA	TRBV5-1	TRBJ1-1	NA	CASSLTGGTEAFF	TGCGCCAGCAGCTTGACGGGGGGGACTGAAGCTTTCTTT
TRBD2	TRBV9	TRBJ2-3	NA	CASSVRGLAGGTDTQYF	TGTGCCAGCAGCGTTAGGGGGCTAGCGGGAGGCACAGATACGCAGTATTTT
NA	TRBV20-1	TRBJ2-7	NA	CSGYSSYEQYF	TGCAGTGGGTACAGCTCCTACGAGCAGTACTTC